This TCR beta chain was sequenced for a study of blood T cell repertoires in COVID-19. Authors' analysis steps: Amplification of reference gene primers was used by the study to estimate nucleated cell counts. TCRdb's table, derived via immunoSEQ multiplex PCR, lists solely in-frame clones and lacks some. The V and J calls and clone size are taken from that table; D and trimming were inferred from the DNA. The sample carries around 200,000 clones, approximately 84% recorded once. The TCR sequence derives from a man aged 40-50 years with active or convalescent COVID-19. Sequencing was done on a sample of peripheral blood.

CDR3 protein: CASSQDIGQGGEKLFF. The CDR3, as DNA: TGTGCCAGCAGCCAAGACATCGGACAGGGGGGTGAAAAACTGTTTTTT. The V gene is TRBV14, the J gene TRBJ1-4; the match to TRBD1 covers 10 bases. Germline assignment: CDR1 SGHDN and CDR2 FVKESK. The CDR3 consists of 16 residues. The J segment lost 7 bases and the V segment lost 0 bases, leaving 5 bases of the junction unmatched.